A selection of T cell receptor beta chains follows, all from one sample in a study of T cell responses to AZD1222 COVID-19 vaccine. Only in-frame clones appear in the TCRdb table, and some are missing; sequencing was by immunoSEQ multiplex PCR. Of some 74,000 clones in the sample, about 90% were seen once. The input for sequencing was peripheral blood, taken 28 days after the second AZD1222 dose. These receptors originate from an adult who received the AZD1222 COVID-19 vaccine. CDR3s include the opening cysteine and the closing phenylalanine or tryptophan. Each record gives: J gene, V gene, clone size, D gene, CDR3 protein, CDR3 DNA. A D gene is named only where the DNA matches it firmly. Expanded clones are given a class, and other clones once, few, many or no size at all.

j_gene: TRBJ1-2; v_gene: TRBV12-5; abundance: few; d_gene: TRBD1; CDR3aa: CASGDDRGQGGYTF; CDR3nt: TGTGCTAGTGGTGATGACAGGGGGCAGGGTGGCTACACCTTC
j_gene: TRBJ2-5; v_gene: TRBV7-9; abundance: -; d_gene: TRBD1; CDR3aa: CASSFEGGGQETQYF; CDR3nt: TGTGCCAGCAGCTTTGAAGGGGGCGGACAAGAGACCCAGTACTTC
j_gene: TRBJ2-3; v_gene: TRBV3-1/TRBV3-2; abundance: -; d_gene: -; CDR3aa: CASSQLRHSDTQYF; CDR3nt: TGTGCCAGCAGCCAATTGCGGCATTCAGATACGCAGTATTTT
j_gene: TRBJ1-1; v_gene: TRBV11-2; abundance: -; d_gene: TRBD1; CDR3aa: CASSSLTGYSEAFF; CDR3nt: TGTGCCAGCAGCTCGCTGACAGGGTACTCTGAAGCTTTCTTT
j_gene: TRBJ1-1; v_gene: TRBV30; abundance: once; d_gene: -; CDR3aa: CAWSRGTEAFF; CDR3nt: TGTGCCTGGAGTAGGGGCACTGAAGCTTTCTTT
j_gene: TRBJ2-5; v_gene: TRBV11-3; abundance: -; d_gene: -; CDR3aa: CASSTLGAKTQYF; CDR3nt: TGTGCCAGCAGCACCCTTGGGGCAAAGACCCAGTACTTC
j_gene: TRBJ2-1; v_gene: TRBV21-1; abundance: -; d_gene: -; CDR3aa: CASMRRSPGEQFF; CDR3nt: TGTGCCAGCATGCGGAGGTCACCAGGTGAGCAGTTCTTC
j_gene: TRBJ2-7; v_gene: TRBV28; abundance: -; d_gene: -; CDR3aa: CASSFGGASYEQYF; CDR3nt: TGTGCCAGCAGTTTCGGCGGAGCGTCCTACGAGCAGTACTTC
j_gene: TRBJ1-1; v_gene: TRBV28; abundance: -; d_gene: -; CDR3aa: CASSRPGAATEAFF; CDR3nt: TGTGCCAGCAGCAGACCAGGGGCGGCCACTGAAGCTTTCTTT
j_gene: TRBJ1-2; v_gene: TRBV15; abundance: -; d_gene: -; CDR3aa: CATSRDPPGGYTF; CDR3nt: TGTGCCACCAGCCGAGACCCCCCTGGGGGCTACACCTTC
j_gene: TRBJ1-6; v_gene: TRBV5-1; abundance: -; d_gene: TRBD1; CDR3aa: CASSLLGTGNSPLHF; CDR3nt: TGCGCCAGCAGCTTACTCGGGACAGGCAATTCACCCCTCCACTTT
j_gene: TRBJ2-1; v_gene: TRBV5-1; abundance: -; d_gene: TRBD2; CDR3aa: CASSLGTSGGYNEQFF; CDR3nt: TGCGCCAGCAGCTTAGGGACTAGCGGGGGGTACAATGAGCAGTTCTTC
j_gene: TRBJ1-2; v_gene: TRBV19; abundance: -; d_gene: -; CDR3aa: CASSIARDRELYGYTF; CDR3nt: TGTGCCAGTAGTATAGCCCGAGACAGAGAATTGTATGGCTACACCTTC
j_gene: TRBJ1-6; v_gene: TRBV12-3/TRBV12-4; abundance: -; d_gene: TRBD1; CDR3aa: CASTPGTDRSLHF; CDR3nt: TGTGCCAGCACCCCGGGGACAGATAGATCCCTCCACTTT
j_gene: TRBJ1-1; v_gene: TRBV19; abundance: -; d_gene: -; CDR3aa: CASSIPWGNTEAFF; CDR3nt: TGTGCCAGTAGTATTCCATGGGGGAACACTGAAGCTTTCTTT
j_gene: TRBJ1-1; v_gene: TRBV6-2/TRBV6-3; abundance: -; d_gene: -; CDR3aa: CASSSKLRVYEAFF; CDR3nt: TGTGCCAGCAGTTCAAAGCTGAGGGTGTATGAAGCTTTCTTT
j_gene: TRBJ2-5; v_gene: TRBV7-3; abundance: -; d_gene: TRBD2; CDR3aa: CASSLGLAGGQETQYF; CDR3nt: TGTGCCAGCAGCCTAGGGCTAGCGGGGGGACAAGAGACCCAGTACTTC
j_gene: TRBJ2-7; v_gene: TRBV6-5; abundance: -; d_gene: -; CDR3aa: CASSYRIARYEQYF; CDR3nt: TGTGCCAGCAGTTACCGGATAGCGAGGTACGAGCAGTACTTC
j_gene: TRBJ1-6; v_gene: TRBV7-2; abundance: once; d_gene: -; CDR3aa: CASSTTGNHNSPLHF; CDR3nt: TGTGCCAGCAGCACAACAGGGAACCATAATTCACCCCTCCACTTT
j_gene: TRBJ2-3; v_gene: TRBV6-4; abundance: -; d_gene: TRBD2; CDR3aa: CASARLAGGRDTQYF; CDR3nt: TGTGCCAGCGCCAGACTAGCGGGGGGGCGCGATACGCAGTATTTT
j_gene: TRBJ2-1; v_gene: TRBV3-1/TRBV3-2; abundance: -; d_gene: TRBD1; CDR3aa: CASSQDFWDRGIQNEQFF; CDR3nt: TGTGCCAGCAGCCAAGATTTCTGGGACAGGGGGATACAAAATGAGCAGTTCTTC
j_gene: TRBJ1-2; v_gene: TRBV10-3; abundance: -; d_gene: TRBD1; CDR3aa: CAISPGTGSAISYGYTF; CDR3nt: TGTGCCATCTCGCCGGGGACAGGGTCTGCTATCTCCTATGGCTACACCTTC
j_gene: TRBJ2-4; v_gene: TRBV9; abundance: -; d_gene: TRBD1; CDR3aa: CASSPTQGVPNIQYF; CDR3nt: TGTGCCAGCAGCCCTACTCAGGGGGTGCCAAACATTCAGTACTTC
j_gene: TRBJ1-4; v_gene: TRBV19; abundance: -; d_gene: TRBD1; CDR3aa: CASSTRTGRGEKLFF; CDR3nt: TGTGCCAGTAGTACAAGGACAGGCCGAGGGGAAAAACTGTTTTTT
j_gene: TRBJ2-2; v_gene: TRBV6-5; abundance: -; d_gene: -; CDR3aa: CASRGRDSGAGELFF; CDR3nt: TGTGCCAGCAGGGGGCGGGACAGTGGGGCCGGGGAGCTGTTTTTT
j_gene: TRBJ1-1; v_gene: TRBV14; abundance: -; d_gene: TRBD1; CDR3aa: CASSQGLSKDRDVKGEAFF; CDR3nt: TGTGCCAGCAGCCAAGGATTGTCCAAGGACAGGGATGTTAAGGGTGAAGCTTTCTTT
j_gene: TRBJ2-3; v_gene: TRBV15; abundance: once; d_gene: -; CDR3aa: CATSREQGADTQYF; CDR3nt: TGTGCCACCAGCAGAGAGCAGGGAGCAGATACGCAGTATTTT
j_gene: TRBJ1-6; v_gene: TRBV19; abundance: -; d_gene: -; CDR3aa: CASSFGQQVSPLHF; CDR3nt: TGTGCCAGTAGTTTCGGACAACAGGTATCACCCCTCCACTTT